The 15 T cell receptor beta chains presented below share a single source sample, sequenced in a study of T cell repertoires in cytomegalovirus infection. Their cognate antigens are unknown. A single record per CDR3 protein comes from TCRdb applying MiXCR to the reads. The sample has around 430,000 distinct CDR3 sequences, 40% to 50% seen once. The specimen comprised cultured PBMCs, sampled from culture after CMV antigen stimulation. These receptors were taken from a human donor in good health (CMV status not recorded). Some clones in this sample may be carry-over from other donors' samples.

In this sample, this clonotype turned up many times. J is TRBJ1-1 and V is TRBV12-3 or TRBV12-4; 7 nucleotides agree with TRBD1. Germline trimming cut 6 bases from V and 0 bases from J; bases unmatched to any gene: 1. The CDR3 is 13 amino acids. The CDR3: CASRTGLNTEAFF. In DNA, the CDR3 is TGTGCCAGCAGGACAGGGTTGAACACTGAAGCTTTCTTT.

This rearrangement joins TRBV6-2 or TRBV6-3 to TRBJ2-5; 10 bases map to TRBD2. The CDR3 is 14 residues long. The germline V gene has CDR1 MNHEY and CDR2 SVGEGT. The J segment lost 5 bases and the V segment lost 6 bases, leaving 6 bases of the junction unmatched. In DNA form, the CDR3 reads TGTGCCAGCAGAACCGGGACTAGCGTGGAGACCCAGTACTTC. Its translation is CASRTGTSVETQYF.

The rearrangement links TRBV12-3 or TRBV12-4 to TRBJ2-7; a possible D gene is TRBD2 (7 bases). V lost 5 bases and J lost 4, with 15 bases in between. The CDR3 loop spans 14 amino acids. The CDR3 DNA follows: TGTGCCAGCAGTCCAGGGGCGGGAGTTTACGAGCAGTACTTC. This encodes CASSPGAGVYEQYF.

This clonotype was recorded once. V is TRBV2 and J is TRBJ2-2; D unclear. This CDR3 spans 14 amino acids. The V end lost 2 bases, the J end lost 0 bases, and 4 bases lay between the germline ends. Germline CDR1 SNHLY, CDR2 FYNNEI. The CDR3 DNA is TGTGCCAGCAGTGAAAGGACGAACACCGGGGAGCTGTTTTTT. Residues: CASSERTNTGELFF.

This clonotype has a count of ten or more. CDR3 region: CASSPRGYGYTF. The CDR3 DNA reads as TGTGCCAGCAGCCCACGGGGCTATGGCTACACCTTC. The chain links TRBV7-2 to TRBJ1-2; D gene ambiguous. The CDR3 runs 12 residues. Germline V CDR1 and CDR2: SGHTA, FQGNSA. The V and J ends lost 5 bases and 4 bases respectively, with 8 bases between them.

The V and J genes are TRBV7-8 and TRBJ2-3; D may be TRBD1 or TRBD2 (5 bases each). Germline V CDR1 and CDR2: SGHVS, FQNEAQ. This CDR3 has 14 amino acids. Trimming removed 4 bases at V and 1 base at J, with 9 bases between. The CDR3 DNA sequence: TGTGCCAGCAGCTACCGGGACGGCACAGATACGCAGTATTTT. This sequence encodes CASSYRDGTDTQYF.

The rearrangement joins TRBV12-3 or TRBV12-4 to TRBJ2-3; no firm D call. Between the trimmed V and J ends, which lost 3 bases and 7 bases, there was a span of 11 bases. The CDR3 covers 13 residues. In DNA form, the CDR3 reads TGTGCCAGCAGTTTCGTAGGTTATCATACGCAGTATTTT. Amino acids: CASSFVGYHTQYF.

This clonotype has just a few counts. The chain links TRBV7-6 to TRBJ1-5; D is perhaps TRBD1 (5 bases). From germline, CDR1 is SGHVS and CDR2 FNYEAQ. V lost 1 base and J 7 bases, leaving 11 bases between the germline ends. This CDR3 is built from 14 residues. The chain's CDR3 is CASSLGAGRQPQHF. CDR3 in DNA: TGTGCCAGCAGCTTAGGGGCAGGGAGACAGCCCCAGCATTTT.

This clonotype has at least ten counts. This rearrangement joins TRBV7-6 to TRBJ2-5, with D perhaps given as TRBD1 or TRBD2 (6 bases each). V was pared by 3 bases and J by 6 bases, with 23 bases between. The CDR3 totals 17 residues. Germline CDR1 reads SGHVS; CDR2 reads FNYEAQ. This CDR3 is CASSLGPPWGALKTQYF. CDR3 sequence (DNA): TGTGCCAGCAGCTTGGGTCCCCCATGGGGGGCCTTAAAGACCCAGTACTTC.

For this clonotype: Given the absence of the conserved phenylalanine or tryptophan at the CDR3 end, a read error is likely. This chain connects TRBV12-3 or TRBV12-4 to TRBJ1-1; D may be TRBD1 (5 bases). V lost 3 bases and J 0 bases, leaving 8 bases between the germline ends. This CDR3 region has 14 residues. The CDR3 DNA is TGTGCCAGCAGTTTTGAGACAGTGAACACTGAAGCTTTCTCT. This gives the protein CASSFETVNTEAFS.

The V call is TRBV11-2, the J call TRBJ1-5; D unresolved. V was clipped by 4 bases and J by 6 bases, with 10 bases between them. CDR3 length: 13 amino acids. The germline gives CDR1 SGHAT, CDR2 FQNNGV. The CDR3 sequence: CASSSSGIQPQHF. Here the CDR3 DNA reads TGTGCCAGCAGCTCGTCGGGGATTCAGCCCCAGCATTTT.

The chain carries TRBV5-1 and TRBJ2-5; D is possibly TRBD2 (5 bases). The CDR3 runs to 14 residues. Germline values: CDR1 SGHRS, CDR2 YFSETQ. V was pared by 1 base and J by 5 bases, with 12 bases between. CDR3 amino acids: CASSLRRAVETQYF. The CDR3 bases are TGCGCCAGCAGCTTGAGGAGAGCGGTGGAGACCCAGTACTTC.

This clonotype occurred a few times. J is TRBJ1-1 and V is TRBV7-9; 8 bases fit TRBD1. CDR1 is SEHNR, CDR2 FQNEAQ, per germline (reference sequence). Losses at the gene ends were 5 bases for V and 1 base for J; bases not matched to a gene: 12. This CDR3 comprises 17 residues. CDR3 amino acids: CASSNALLQGGNTEAFF. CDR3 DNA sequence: TGTGCCAGCAGCAACGCCCTGTTACAGGGGGGGAACACTGAAGCTTTCTTT.

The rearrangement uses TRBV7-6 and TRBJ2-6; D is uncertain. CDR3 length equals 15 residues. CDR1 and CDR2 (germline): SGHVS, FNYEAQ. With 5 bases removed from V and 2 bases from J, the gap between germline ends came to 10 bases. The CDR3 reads CASSRFGAGANVLTF. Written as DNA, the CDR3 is TGTGCCAGCAGCCGATTTGGTGCTGGGGCCAACGTCCTGACTTTC. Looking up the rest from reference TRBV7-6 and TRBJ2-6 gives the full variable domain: GAGVSQSPRYKVTKRGQDVALRCDPISGHVSLYWYRQALGQGPEFLTYFNYEAQQDKSGLPNDRFSAERPEGSISTLTIQRTEQRDSAMYRCASSRFGAGANVLTFGAGSRLTVL.

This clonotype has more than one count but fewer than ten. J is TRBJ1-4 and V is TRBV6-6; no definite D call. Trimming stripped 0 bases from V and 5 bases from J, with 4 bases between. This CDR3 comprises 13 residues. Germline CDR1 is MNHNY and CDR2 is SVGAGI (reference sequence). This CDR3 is CASSYSQNEKLFF. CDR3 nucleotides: TGTGCCAGCAGTTACTCGCAGAATGAAAAACTGTTTTTT.